This T cell receptor beta chain emerged from a study of blood T cell repertoires in COVID-19. This CDR3 spans 19 amino acids. CDR1 is SGHDT, CDR2 YYEEEE, per germline. Trimming removed 4 bases from V and 0 bases from J; junction bases left unmatched: 13. In the original workflow: Amplifying reference gene primers gave estimates of nucleated cell counts. TCRdb's table, derived via immunoSEQ multiplex PCR, lists solely in-frame clones and lacks some. V and J calls plus clone size are reproduced from that table; the DNA served to infer D and trimming. The repertoire holds 100,000 to 150,000 clones, with around 85% as singletons.

What was sequenced was peripheral blood. The genes are TRBV5-6 and TRBJ2-6; TRBD2 matches 7 bases. The origin of this receptor is a woman aged 80 or older with COVID-19, enrolled during active disease. The CDR3 DNA follows: TGTGCCAGCAGCGGGACCCGACTAGCCCTATCCTCTGGGGCCAACGTCCTGACTTTC. Protein sequence: CASSGTRLALSSGANVLTF. Full variable domain (missing parts from reference TRBV5-6 and TRBJ2-6): DAGVTQSPTHLIKTRGQQVTLRCSPKSGHDTVSWYQQALGQGPQFIFQYYEEEERQRGNFPDRFSGHQFPNYSSELNVNALLLGDSALYLCASSGTRLALSSGANVLTFGAGSRLTVL.